These T cell receptor beta chains were read from a single sample in a study of T-cell reconstitution after alpha-beta-depleted transplantation in children. TCRdb fed the PCR reads into MiXCR, producing one record per CDR3 protein. The sample contains 65,000 to 85,000 distinct CDR3 sequences, approximately 11% of which appear only once. The sequencing here drew on PBMCs, taken before TCRalphabeta/CD19-depleted stem cell transplant. The receptors stem from a boy younger than 18 with acute myeloid leukemia, due to receive a stem cell transplant. Both conserved end residues are part of each CDR3. The D gene is left open where the match is weak. Some rows have no size entry. The others give once, few or many, or a class for an expanded clone.

j_call clone_size d_call v_call cdr3_nt cdr3_aa
TRBJ1-2 few . TRBV10-3 TGTGCCATCAGTGAGTCCGGCGGCTACACCTTC CAISESGGYTF
TRBJ2-2 few . TRBV30 TGTGCCTGGAGTGCCAGCGGGCGGACCGGGGAGCTGTTTTTT CAWSASGRTGELFF
TRBJ1-2 many . TRBV6-5 TGTGCCAGCAGTTACGGGGGCGGCTATGGCTACACCTTC CASSYGGGYGYTF
TRBJ2-5 many . TRBV4-1 TGCGCCAGCAGCCAAGATCCCACTAGAGCAGAGTGGCAAGAGACCCAGTACTTC CASSQDPTRAEWQETQYF
TRBJ2-1 many TRBD2 TRBV27 TGTGCCAGCAGGAGGACTAGCTATTACAATGAGCAGTTCTTC CASRRTSYYNEQFF
TRBJ2-3 many . TRBV7-7 TGTGCTAGCAGCTCAGGGGACTCTAAACAGTATTTT CASSSGDSKQYF
TRBJ2-5 many . TRBV4-2 TGTGCCAGCAGCCAAGCAAGGGTTCTCGGTCAAGAGACCCAGTACTTC CASSQARVLGQETQYF
TRBJ2-5 many TRBD1 TRBV6-2/TRBV6-3 TGTGCCAGCAGTTACCCCTCCACAGGGGTTGAGACCCAGTACTTC CASSYPSTGVETQYF
TRBJ2-6 many . TRBV7-8 TGTGCCGGTGGTCGGACACCGAGCTCTGGGGCCAACGTCCTGACTTTC CAGGRTPSSGANVLTF
TRBJ1-4 many . TRBV5-1 TGCGCCAGCAGCTTGGGGCCTAATGAAAAACTGTTTTTT CASSLGPNEKLFF
TRBJ2-3 many TRBD2 TRBV20-1 TGCAGTGCTGGGGGAGGGAATGTGGCCTCAGCGGTAGATACGCAGTATTTT CSAGGGNVASAVDTQYF
TRBJ2-3 many . TRBV7-2 TGTGCCAGCAGCTTATTCCTTATTAGCACAGATACGCAGTATTTT CASSLFLISTDTQYF
TRBJ2-1 many TRBD2 TRBV7-2 TGTGCCAGCAGCTTAGCGGCTAGCGGGAATGGCAATGAGCAGTTCTTC CASSLAASGNGNEQFF
TRBJ2-1 many TRBD2 TRBV7-8 TGTGCCAGCAGACCGGGACTAGCCAAGGGCAATGAGCAGTTCTTC CASRPGLAKGNEQFF
TRBJ2-3 many . TRBV12-3/TRBV12-4 TGTGCCAGCAGTCCCTTCACAGATACGCAGTATTTT CASSPFTDTQYF
TRBJ2-1 many TRBD2 TRBV7-9 TGTGCCAGCAGCAGAACTAGCGGGCCGTACAATGAGCAGTTCTTC CASSRTSGPYNEQFF
TRBJ2-5 many TRBD2 TRBV3-1 TGTGCCAGCGGCCTTAGCGGGGGGGGAGAGACCCAGTACTTC CASGLSGGGETQYF
TRBJ2-3 many . TRBV5-1 TGCGCCAGCAGTCCCGGAACTAGACGGGGCGCAGATACGCAGTATTTT CASSPGTRRGADTQYF
TRBJ2-1 many TRBD2 TRBV9 TGTGCCAGCAGTGACAGGGCCGGGACTAGCGGGAGGCGCTACAATGAGCAGTTCTTC CASSDRAGTSGRRYNEQFF
TRBJ1-5 many . TRBV20-1 TGCAGTGCTAGGGACAGAAAAAAGGGGAGCAATCAGCCCCAGCATTTT CSARDRKKGSNQPQHF
TRBJ2-2 many TRBD1 TRBV29-1 TGCAGCGTTGAGGACAGGGGTAATACCGGGGAGCTGTTTTTT CSVEDRGNTGELFF
TRBJ1-5 many TRBD1 TRBV12-3/TRBV12-4 TGTGCCAGCAGTTCAGGGACAGGGTCTTTCCATCAGCCCCAGCATTTT CASSSGTGSFHQPQHF
TRBJ2-1 many TRBD2 TRBV5-6 TGTGCCAGCAGCTCCAGACTAGCGGGGGGTGGAGGCAATGAGCAGTTCTTC CASSSRLAGGGGNEQFF
TRBJ2-3 many . TRBV5-6 TGTGCCAGCAGCTTGGGGGGGGCGTCGATAGATACGCAGTATTTT CASSLGGASIDTQYF
TRBJ2-3 many . TRBV6-1 TGTGCCAGCAGTCGTAACTCCCCCACAGATACGCAGTATTTT CASSRNSPTDTQYF
TRBJ2-3 many TRBD2 TRBV2 TGTGCCAGCAGCATAGCGGGATATGGCACAGATACGCAGTATTTT CASSIAGYGTDTQYF
TRBJ2-3 many TRBD2 TRBV4-2 TGTGCCAGCAGCCGACAACCGACTAGCGAACTAACAGATACGCAGTATTTT CASSRQPTSELTDTQYF
TRBJ2-1 many TRBD2 TRBV4-3 TGCGCCAGCAGCCAAGCGCGACTAGCGGGAGACAATGAGCAGTTCTTC CASSQARLAGDNEQFF
TRBJ2-3 many . TRBV7-6 TGTGCCAGCAGCTTACTAGGACTTGACACAGATACGCAGTATTTT CASSLLGLDTDTQYF
TRBJ2-2 . TRBD2 TRBV19 TGTGCCAGTAGTACGACTAGCGGGACTGCGAACACCGGGGAGCTGTTTTTT CASSTTSGTANTGELFF
TRBJ1-5 many . TRBV7-9 TGTGCCAGCAGCCTCGGGGACCGCGGGTCGAGGCCCCAGCATTTT CASSLGDRGSRPQHF
TRBJ2-3 few . TRBV29-1 TGCAGCGTTGAAGATCATGAATCGGCAGATACGCAGTATTTT CSVEDHESADTQYF
TRBJ1-2 many . TRBV5-1 TGCGCCAGCAGCTTTCGAGGACCGACCTATGGCTACACCTTC CASSFRGPTYGYTF
TRBJ2-7 many TRBD1 TRBV5-1 TGCGCCAGCAGCTTTCAAGGGACAGGATGGTCCCCGGCCCACGAGCAGTACTTC CASSFQGTGWSPAHEQYF
TRBJ1-5 many TRBD1 TRBV7-9 TGTGCCAGCAGCCTGGGACAGGTGGGCCAGCCCCAGCATTTT CASSLGQVGQPQHF
TRBJ2-5 few TRBD2 TRBV30 TGTGCCTGGAGCGGGAGGGGGGGAGAGACCCAGTACTTC CAWSGRGGETQYF
TRBJ2-5 many . TRBV7-8 TGTGCCAGCAGCTTATCCCTCCAGGGGATCGAGACCCAGTACTTC CASSLSLQGIETQYF
TRBJ2-2 many . TRBV5-1 TGCGCCAGCAGCTTGGACGGATTAGGCGCCGGGGAGCTGTTTTTT CASSLDGLGAGELFF
TRBJ1-4 few . TRBV12-2 TGTGCAAGTGGCGGGCCTCTTCGCGAAAAACTGTTTTTT CASGGPLREKLFF
TRBJ2-5 many . TRBV24-1 TGTGCCACCAGTACCTCGGAGACCCAGTACTTC CATSTSETQYF
TRBJ1-1 many . TRBV20-1 TGCAGTGCCGACCCGAGGGGCACTGAAGCTTTCTTT CSADPRGTEAFF
TRBJ2-3 few TRBD2 TRBV11-2 TGTGCCAGCAGCCCGGGGGAGCGGGGGGCCACAGATACGCAGTATTTT CASSPGERGATDTQYF
TRBJ1-1 many . TRBV7-9 TGTGCCAGCAGCCCCCAAGCAGGGGTTAACACTGAAGCTTTCTTT CASSPQAGVNTEAFF
TRBJ1-2 many . TRBV25-1 TGTGCCAGCAGTGAATTTTCTGGCTACACCTTC CASSEFSGYTF